This T cell receptor beta chain was obtained from a study of blood T cell repertoires in COVID-19 (dated by TCRdb to the early 2020s). Study-level background: Samples covering the acute and convalescent phases of COVID-19 were provided by collaborators in the United States, Italy and Spain. The prospective study material was composed of cDNA or gDNA derived from T cells, B-cell-depleted T cells, or PBMCs. Subjects who had been exposed to COVID-19, were actively infected with it, or had recovered from it provided the deeply sampled blood TCRbeta repertoires that made up the dataset. The repertoires were released in a freely available public database intended as a resource for research on the immune response to SARS-CoV-2. Samples came from the ongoing ImmuneRACE study (first 160 participants) plus 1,254 subjects from 6 global collaborators. Nearly every sample came with metadata listing a de-identified subject ID, COVID-19 status, age in years and sex. Where available, HLA class I and class II types were obtained from metadata supplied by the sample provider rather than from assay-based typing. Results the study describes overall, beyond this receptor: Clinical and demographic metadata were provided uncurated, with the amount varying by source and participant.

Each collaborating institution followed its own protocols to collect whole blood in K2EDTA tubes. For TCRbeta analysis, collaborator samples were shipped as frozen whole blood, as isolated PBMCs, or as DNA extracted from either sample type. Measured from the cysteine to the phenylalanine, the CDR3 is 13 residues long. Left in the record is the CDR3 DNA by itself, 39 bases read in frame from the first base. V drops 3 bases and J drops 5 bases, leaving 8 bases in between. The immunoSEQ Assay, a bias-controlled multiplex PCR, was used to amplify TCRbeta CDR3 regions from genomic DNA. The source study handled its data this way. The number of nucleated cells in each sample was estimated from the amplification of reference gene primers within the assay. To quantify the absolute abundance of each unique TCRbeta CDR3 rearrangement, sequence reads were collapsed and filtered. For each sample, productive Simpson clonality was calculated as the square root of Simpson's diversity index across productive rearrangements. In TCRdb, the immuneACCESS table is reduced to in-frame sequences with V and J assigned. These tables do not hold every clone; where another copy was compared, an unresolved V gene accounts for under half, and the others remain unexplained. The V and J calls and the clone size are those of that table, but D and trimming were determined from the DNA. A total of around 120,000 clones appear in this sample, 80% to 90% of them only once. The top ten clonotypes cover 25% to 35% of the sample.

Notes on this clone: Its target antigen remains unknown. There are no base qualities to consult, and no much larger clone falls within one base.

Sequencing used peripheral blood. This receptor was identified in a woman in her seventies with acute or convalescent COVID-19. The V and J genes are TRBV12-3 or TRBV12-4 and TRBJ1-5; the D gene lacks a confident call. The sequence in DNA is TGTGCCAGCAGTTTTACGGGGTATCAGCCCCAGCATTTT. Its product reads: CASSFTGYQPQHF.